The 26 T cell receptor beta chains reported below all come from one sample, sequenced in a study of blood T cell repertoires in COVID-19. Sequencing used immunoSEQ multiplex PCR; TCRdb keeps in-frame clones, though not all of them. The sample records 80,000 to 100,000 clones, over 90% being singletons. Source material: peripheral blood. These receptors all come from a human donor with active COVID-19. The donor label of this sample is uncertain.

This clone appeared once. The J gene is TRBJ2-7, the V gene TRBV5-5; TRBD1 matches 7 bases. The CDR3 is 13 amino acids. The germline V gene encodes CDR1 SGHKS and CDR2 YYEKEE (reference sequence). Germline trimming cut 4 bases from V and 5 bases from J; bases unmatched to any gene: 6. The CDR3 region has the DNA TGTGCCAGCAGCAGTAACAGGGGAAACGAGCAGTACTTC. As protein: CASSSNRGNEQYF.

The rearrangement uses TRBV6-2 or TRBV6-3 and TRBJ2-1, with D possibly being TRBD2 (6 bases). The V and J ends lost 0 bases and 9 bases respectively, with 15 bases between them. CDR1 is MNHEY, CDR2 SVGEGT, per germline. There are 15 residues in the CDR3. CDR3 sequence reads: CASSYSRSGTGEQFF. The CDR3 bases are TGTGCCAGCAGTTACTCGAGGTCCGGGACTGGTGAGCAGTTCTTC.

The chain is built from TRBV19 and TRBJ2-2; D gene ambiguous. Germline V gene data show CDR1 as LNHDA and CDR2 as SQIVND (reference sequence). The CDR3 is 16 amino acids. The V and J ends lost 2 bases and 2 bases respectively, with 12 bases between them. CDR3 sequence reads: CASSIYTILNTGELFF. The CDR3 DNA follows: TGTGCCAGTAGTATATATACAATACTAAACACCGGGGAGCTGTTTTTT.

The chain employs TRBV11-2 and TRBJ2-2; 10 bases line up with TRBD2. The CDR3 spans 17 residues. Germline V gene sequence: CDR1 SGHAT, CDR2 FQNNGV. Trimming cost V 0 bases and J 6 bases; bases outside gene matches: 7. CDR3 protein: CASSLDWSSGSAGELFF. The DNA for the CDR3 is TGTGCCAGCAGCTTAGATTGGTCTAGCGGGAGCGCCGGGGAGCTGTTTTTT. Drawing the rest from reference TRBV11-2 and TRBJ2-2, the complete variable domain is EAGVAQSPRYKIIEKRQSVAFWCNPISGHATLYWYQQILGQGPKLLIQFQNNGVVDDSQLPKDRFSAERLKGVDSTLKIQPAKLEDSAVYLCASSLDWSSGSAGELFFGEGSRLTVL.

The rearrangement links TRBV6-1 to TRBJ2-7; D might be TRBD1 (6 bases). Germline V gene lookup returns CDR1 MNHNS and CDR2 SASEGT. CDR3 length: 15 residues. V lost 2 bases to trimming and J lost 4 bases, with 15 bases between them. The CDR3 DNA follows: TGTGCCAGCAGTGAACGTGGGACACCGATTTACGAGCAGTACTTC. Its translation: CASSERGTPIYEQYF.

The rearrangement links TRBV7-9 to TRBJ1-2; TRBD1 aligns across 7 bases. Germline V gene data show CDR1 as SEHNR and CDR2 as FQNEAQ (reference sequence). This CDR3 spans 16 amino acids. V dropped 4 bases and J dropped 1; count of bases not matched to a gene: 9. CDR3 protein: CASSSLTGLLNYGYTF. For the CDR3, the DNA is TGTGCCAGCAGCTCCCTGACAGGGTTACTTAACTATGGCTACACCTTC.

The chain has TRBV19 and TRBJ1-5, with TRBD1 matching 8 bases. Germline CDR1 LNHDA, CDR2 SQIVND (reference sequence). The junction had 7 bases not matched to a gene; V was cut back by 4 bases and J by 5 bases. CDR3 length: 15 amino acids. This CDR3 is CASSTVDRGHQPQHF. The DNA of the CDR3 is TGTGCCAGTAGTACCGTCGACAGGGGCCATCAGCCCCAGCATTTT.

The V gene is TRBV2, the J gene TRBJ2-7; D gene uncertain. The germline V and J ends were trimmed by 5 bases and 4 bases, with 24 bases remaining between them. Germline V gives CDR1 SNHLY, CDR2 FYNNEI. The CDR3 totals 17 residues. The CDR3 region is CASSILTRQDKPYEQYF. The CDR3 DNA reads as TGTGCCAGCAGTATCCTCACAAGACAAGATAAGCCTTACGAGCAGTACTTC.

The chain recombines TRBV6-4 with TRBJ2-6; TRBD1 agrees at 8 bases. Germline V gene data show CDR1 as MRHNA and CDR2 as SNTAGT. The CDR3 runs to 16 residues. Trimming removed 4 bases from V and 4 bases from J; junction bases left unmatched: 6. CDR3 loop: CASSVDRGIGANVLTF. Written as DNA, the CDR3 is TGTGCCAGCAGTGTAGACAGGGGTATCGGGGCCAACGTCCTGACTTTC.

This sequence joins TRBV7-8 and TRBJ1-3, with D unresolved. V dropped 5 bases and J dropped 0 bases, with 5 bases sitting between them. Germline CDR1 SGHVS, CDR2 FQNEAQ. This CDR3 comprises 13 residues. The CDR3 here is CASSVGSGNTIYF. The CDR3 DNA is TGTGCCAGCAGCGTCGGCTCTGGAAACACCATATATTTT.

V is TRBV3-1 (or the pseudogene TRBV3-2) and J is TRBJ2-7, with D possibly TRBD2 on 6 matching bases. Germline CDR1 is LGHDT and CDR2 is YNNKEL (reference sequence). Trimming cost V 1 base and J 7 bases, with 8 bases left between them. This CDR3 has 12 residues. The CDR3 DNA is TGTGCCAGCAGCCAAGGGGGGGTTGAGCAGTACTTC. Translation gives CASSQGGVEQYF.

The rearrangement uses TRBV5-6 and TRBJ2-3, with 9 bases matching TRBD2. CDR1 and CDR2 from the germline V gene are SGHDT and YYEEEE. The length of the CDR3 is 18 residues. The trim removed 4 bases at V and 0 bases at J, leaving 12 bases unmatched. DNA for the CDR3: TGTGCCAGCAGCACCCCTAGCGGGGACCTTACTAGCACAGATACGCAGTATTTT. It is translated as CASSTPSGDLTSTDTQYF.

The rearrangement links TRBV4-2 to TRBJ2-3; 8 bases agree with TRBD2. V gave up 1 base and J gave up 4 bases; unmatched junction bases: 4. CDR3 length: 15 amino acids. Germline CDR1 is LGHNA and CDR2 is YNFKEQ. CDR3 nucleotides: TGTGCCAGCAGCCAAGGGCTAGCGGGCTCAGATACGCAGTATTTT. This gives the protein CASSQGLAGSDTQYF.

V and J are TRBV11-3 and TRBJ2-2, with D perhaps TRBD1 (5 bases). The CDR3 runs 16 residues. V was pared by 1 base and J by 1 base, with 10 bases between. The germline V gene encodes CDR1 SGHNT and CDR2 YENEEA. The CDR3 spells CASSLVPGLNTGELFF. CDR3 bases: TGTGCCAGCAGCTTAGTTCCAGGGCTGAACACCGGGGAGCTGTTTTTT.

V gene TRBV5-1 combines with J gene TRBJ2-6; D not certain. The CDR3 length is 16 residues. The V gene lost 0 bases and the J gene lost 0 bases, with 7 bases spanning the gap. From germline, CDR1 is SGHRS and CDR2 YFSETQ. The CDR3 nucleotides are TGCGCCAGCAGCTTGGGTGCGAGCTCTGGGGCCAACGTCCTGACTTTC. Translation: CASSLGASSGANVLTF.

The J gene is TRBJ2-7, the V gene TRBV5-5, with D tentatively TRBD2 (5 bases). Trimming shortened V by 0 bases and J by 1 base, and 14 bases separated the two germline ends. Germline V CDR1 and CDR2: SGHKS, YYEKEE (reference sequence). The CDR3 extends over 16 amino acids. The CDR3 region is CASSLVGGQSSYEQYF. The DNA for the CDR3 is TGTGCCAGCAGCTTGGTCGGAGGTCAATCGTCCTACGAGCAGTACTTC.

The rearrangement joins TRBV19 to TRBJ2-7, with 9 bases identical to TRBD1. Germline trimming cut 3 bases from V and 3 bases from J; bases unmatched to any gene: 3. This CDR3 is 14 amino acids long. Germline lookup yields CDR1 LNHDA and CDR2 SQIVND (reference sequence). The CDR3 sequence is CASSITGGLYEQYF. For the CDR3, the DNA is TGTGCCAGTAGTATTACAGGGGGCCTCTACGAGCAGTACTTC. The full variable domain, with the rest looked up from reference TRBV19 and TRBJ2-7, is DGGITQSPKYLFRKEGQNVTLSCEQNLNHDAMYWYRQDPGQGLRLIYYSQIVNDFQKGDIAEGYSVSREKKESFPLTVTSAQKNPTAFYLCASSITGGLYEQYFGPGTRLTVT.

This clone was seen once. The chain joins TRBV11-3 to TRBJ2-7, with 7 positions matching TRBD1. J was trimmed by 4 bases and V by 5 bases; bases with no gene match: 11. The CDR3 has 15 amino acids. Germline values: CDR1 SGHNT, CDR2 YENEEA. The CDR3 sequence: CASSHPQGMVYEQYF. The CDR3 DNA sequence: TGTGCCAGCAGCCACCCACAGGGGATGGTGTACGAGCAGTACTTC.

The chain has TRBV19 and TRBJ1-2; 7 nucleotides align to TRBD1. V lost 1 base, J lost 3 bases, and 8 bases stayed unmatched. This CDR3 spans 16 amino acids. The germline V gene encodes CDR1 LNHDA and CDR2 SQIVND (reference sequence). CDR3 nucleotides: TGTGCCAGTAGTATAGTTTCGGGACAGCGCCACTATGGCTACACCTTC. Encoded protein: CASSIVSGQRHYGYTF.

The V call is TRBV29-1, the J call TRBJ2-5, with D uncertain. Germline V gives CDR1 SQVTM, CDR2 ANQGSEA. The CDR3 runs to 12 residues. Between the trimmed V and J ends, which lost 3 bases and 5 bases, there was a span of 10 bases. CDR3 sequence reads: CSVDYQSETQYF. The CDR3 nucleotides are TGCAGCGTTGATTACCAGTCGGAGACCCAGTACTTC.

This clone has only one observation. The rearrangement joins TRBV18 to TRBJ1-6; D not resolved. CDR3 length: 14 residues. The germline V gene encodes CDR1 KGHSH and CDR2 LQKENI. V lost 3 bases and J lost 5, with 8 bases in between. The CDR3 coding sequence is TGTGCCAGCTCACCGTCGGGTCATAATTCACCCCTCCACTTT. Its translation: CASSPSGHNSPLHF.

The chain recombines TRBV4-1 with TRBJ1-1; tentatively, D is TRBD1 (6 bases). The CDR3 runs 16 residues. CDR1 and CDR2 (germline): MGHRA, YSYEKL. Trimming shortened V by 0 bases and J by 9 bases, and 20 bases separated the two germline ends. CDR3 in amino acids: CASSQDPGTKSVQAFF. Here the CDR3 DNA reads TGCGCCAGCAGCCAAGATCCCGGGACAAAAAGTGTCCAAGCTTTCTTT.

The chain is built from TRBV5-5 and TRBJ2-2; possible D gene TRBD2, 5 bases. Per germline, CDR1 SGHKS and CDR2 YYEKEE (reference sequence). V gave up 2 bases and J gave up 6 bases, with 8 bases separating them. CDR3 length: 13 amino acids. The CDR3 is CASSFRDAGELFF. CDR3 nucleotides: TGTGCCAGCAGCTTCCGGGATGCCGGGGAGCTGTTTTTT.

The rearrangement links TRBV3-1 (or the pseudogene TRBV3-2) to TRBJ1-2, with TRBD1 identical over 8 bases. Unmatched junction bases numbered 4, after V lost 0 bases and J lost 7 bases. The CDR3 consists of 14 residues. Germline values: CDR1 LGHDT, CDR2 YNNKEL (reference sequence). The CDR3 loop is CASSQDQGASGYTF. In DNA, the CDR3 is TGTGCCAGCAGCCAAGACCAGGGGGCGAGTGGCTACACCTTC.

The CDR3 reads CASSQAATATGELFF. The CDR3 DNA reads as TGCGCCAGCAGCCAAGCTGCGACAGCTACCGGGGAGCTGTTTTTT. The J gene is TRBJ2-2, the V gene TRBV4-3; D possibly corresponds to TRBD1 (5 bases). The germline V and J ends were trimmed by 1 base and 5 bases, with 11 bases remaining between them. In germline, CDR1 is LGHNA, CDR2 YSLEER. The CDR3 runs to 15 residues.

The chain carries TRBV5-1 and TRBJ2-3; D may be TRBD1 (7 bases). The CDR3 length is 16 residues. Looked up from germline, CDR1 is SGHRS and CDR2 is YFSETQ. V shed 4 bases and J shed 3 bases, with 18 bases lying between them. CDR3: CASSPGRDRATDTQYF. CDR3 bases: TGCGCCAGCAGCCCGGGGCGGGACAGAGCAACAGATACGCAGTATTTT.